This TCR beta chain was recorded in a study of shared clonotypes between healthy human individuals. Study context: CD4 naive and memory got three plates each, CD8 naive two, CD8 memory one.

Study-wide points: An anticipated effect of sequencing depth on clonotype sharing among donors was recognized.

V was trimmed by 4 bases and J by 6 bases, leaving 13 bases between them. The CDR3 runs 13 residues. Germline-derived CDR1 and CDR2 are KGHSH and LQKENI. The donors, healthy adults who were HIV-negative, had experienced no recent acute infections or vaccinations. Every one of the donors was a Caucasian adult that lived in Nashville, Tennessee. This clone was detected only a few times. Its antigen remains unknown. TCRdb's table, derived via immunoSEQ multiplex PCR, lists solely in-frame clones and lacks some. The sample lists 1 million to 1.3 million clones, about four fifths seen once, with 0.5% to 0.65% in the top ten.

The gene calls are TRBV18 and TRBJ2-7; the D is unclear. The sample consisted of memory CD4+ T cells from PBMCs. The subset here: CD45RA-negative fraction. This TCR derives from a young man in good health. Some clones in this sample may be carry-over from other donors' samples. CDR3 bases: TGTGCCAGCTCACAAATCGAAGGGCCCGAGCAGTACTTC. It is translated as CASSQIEGPEQYF.